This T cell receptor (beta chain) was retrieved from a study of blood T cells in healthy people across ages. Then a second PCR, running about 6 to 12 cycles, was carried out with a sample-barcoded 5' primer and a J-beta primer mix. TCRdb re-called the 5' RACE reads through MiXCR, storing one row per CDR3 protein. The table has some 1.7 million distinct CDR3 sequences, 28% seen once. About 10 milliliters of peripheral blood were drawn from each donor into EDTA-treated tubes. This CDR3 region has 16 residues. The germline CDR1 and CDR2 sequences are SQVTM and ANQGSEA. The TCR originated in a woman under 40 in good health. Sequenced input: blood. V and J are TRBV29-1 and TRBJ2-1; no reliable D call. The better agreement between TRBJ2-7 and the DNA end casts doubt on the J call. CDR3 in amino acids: CSVESGGMSSYNEQYF. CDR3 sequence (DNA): TGCAGCGTTGAGAGTGGTGGGATGAGCTCCTACAATGAGCAGTACTTC.